This TCR beta chain comes out of a study of cytomegalovirus exposure and HLA in healthy donors. This clone was observed a handful of times. What it binds is not known. 60 Vbeta and 13 Jbeta primers were used in PCR. Measured with immunoSEQ multiplex PCR; TCRdb has only the in-frame clones, and not every one. The sample records around 91,000 clones, around four fifths being singletons. Overall study findings and caveats: Across HLA loci, a later analysis found differing TCR association rates, with DRB1 most and HLA-C fewest. Indistinguishable V segments, including TRBV6-2 and TRBV6-3, were excluded.

Germline CDR1 is MNHEY and CDR2 is SVGAGI. V was trimmed by 8 bases and J by 0 bases, leaving 14 bases between them. CDR3 length: 14 amino acids. The sequence was obtained from a male donor in good health and CMV-seropositive. Source material: PBMCs. The chain employs TRBV6-5 and TRBJ2-7; D not resolved. Here the CDR3 reads CASGVGLGSYEQYF. In nucleotides, the CDR3 is TGTGCCAGCGGAGTGGGTTTAGGCTCCTACGAGCAGTACTTC.